The 27 T cell receptor beta chains given below trace back to one sample, sequenced in a study of T-cell reconstitution after alpha-beta-depleted transplantation in children. Unique molecular identifiers were incorporated when the TCRbeta library was constructed. TCRdb processed the PCR reads anew with MiXCR; each CDR3 protein has one entry. The sample records some 300,000 distinct CDR3 sequences, over 9.5% being singletons. The material was PBMCs, obtained before TCRalphabeta/CD19-depleted stem cell transplant. The receptors originated from a boy under two years old with acute myeloid leukemia, due to receive a stem cell transplant.

This clonotype was picked up many times. This chain uses TRBV20-1 with TRBJ2-1; 8 bases match TRBD1. The trim removed 6 bases at V and 3 bases at J, leaving 10 bases unmatched. The CDR3 has 15 residues. Germline-derived CDR1 and CDR2 are DFQATT and SNEGSKA (reference sequence). The CDR3 coding sequence is TGCAGTGCCAGGGCTCAGGGGGCGTTCTACAATGAGCAGTTCTTC. Protein sequence: CSARAQGAFYNEQFF.

A note on this clonotype: This may arise from a read error, as a much more abundant clone is one base away. Lacking the conserved final phenylalanine or tryptophan, this CDR3 likely reflects a read error. This chain uses TRBV7-6 with TRBJ2-6; maybe TRBD2 (6 bases). V was pared by 0 bases and J by 4 bases, with 10 bases between. The germline gives CDR1 SGHVS, CDR2 FNYEAQ. The CDR3 extends over 16 amino acids. CDR3 DNA sequence: TGTGCCAGCAGCTTAGCGGGGGGAAACGGGGCCAACGTCCTGACTCTC. Amino acid sequence: CASSLAGGNGANVLTL.

This clonotype appeared a few times. This chain uses TRBV7-9 with TRBJ2-1, with D unclear. Germline CDR1 and CDR2: SEHNR and FQNEAQ (reference sequence). CDR3 size: 11 residues. V lost 3 bases to trimming and J lost 15 bases, with 12 bases between them. The CDR3 is CASSFGRTGFF. The CDR3 DNA is TGTGCCAGCAGCTTCGGCAGGACGGGGTTCTTC.

As to this clonotype: This could be a read error, since a much larger clone is one nucleotide away. The gene calls are TRBV10-3 and TRBJ2-3, with 13 positions matching TRBD2. The germline V gene encodes CDR1 ENHRY and CDR2 SYGVKD. The CDR3 is 16 amino acids. The CDR3 DNA sequence: TGTGCCATCAGCTTCCGGACTAGCGGGGGTGTAGATGCGCAGTATTTT. Translating gives CAISFRTSGGVDAQYF.

J is TRBJ1-5 and V is TRBV20-1, with 7 bases fitting TRBD1. The CDR3 has 14 amino acids. The V gene's germline CDR1 is DFQATT and CDR2 SNEGSKA (reference sequence). V shed 5 bases and J 1 base; nucleotides not matched to a gene: 5. CDR3 in amino acids: CSAVPGQSNQPQHF. CDR3 sequence (DNA): TGCAGTGCTGTACCGGGACAGAGCAATCAGCCCCAGCATTTT.

This clonotype was found a few times. The rearrangement links TRBV9 to TRBJ2-1; 9 nucleotides match TRBD2. The CDR3 has 14 residues. The junction had 3 bases not matched to a gene; V was cut back by 5 bases and J by 3 bases. CDR1 and CDR2 (germline): SGDLS, YYNGEE. The CDR3 sequence is CASSQTSGYNEQFF. The CDR3 DNA sequence: TGTGCCAGCAGTCAGACTAGCGGCTACAATGAGCAGTTCTTC. The full variable domain, rest sourced from reference TRBV9 and TRBJ2-1, is DSGVTQTPKHLITATGQRVTLRCSPRSGDLSVYWYQQSLDQGLQFLIQYYNGEERAKGNILERFSAQQFPDLHSELNLSSLELGDSALYFCASSQTSGYNEQFFGPGTRLTVL.

This clonotype was recorded at least ten times. The V and J genes are TRBV5-1 and TRBJ2-2; 12 bases map to TRBD2. V shed 4 bases, J shed 1 base, and the junction held 5 bases outside the gene matches. The V gene's germline CDR1 is SGHRS and CDR2 YFSETQ. The length of the CDR3 is 17 residues. This CDR3 is CASSGRLAGVNTGELFF. In DNA, the CDR3 is TGCGCCAGCAGCGGGAGACTAGCGGGAGTGAACACCGGGGAGCTGTTTTTT.

The DNA for the CDR3 is TGTGCCAGCAGTTACTCACCATCGGGCTCGACCGCTGAGACCCAGTACTTC. Its translation: CASSYSPSGSTAETQYF. This chain joins TRBV6-5 and TRBJ2-5; D is undetermined. This CDR3 contains 17 residues. CDR1 is MNHEY, CDR2 SVGAGI, per germline. Trimming removed 0 bases from V and 5 bases from J, with 19 bases in between.

This clonotype was recorded at least ten times. The J gene is TRBJ2-1, the V gene TRBV29-1, with D uncertain. V was cut by 6 bases and J by 8 bases, with 17 bases left in between. CDR3 size: 13 residues. Germline V gives CDR1 SQVTM, CDR2 ANQGSEA. The CDR3 region has the DNA TGCAGCGTCGGCAGGCGAACTGAATATGAGCAGTTCTTC. Encoded protein: CSVGRRTEYEQFF.

This clonotype showed up many times. V gene TRBV29-1 combines with J gene TRBJ2-5, with D tentatively TRBD2 (5 bases). V was cut by 4 bases and J by 2 bases, with 17 bases left in between. The CDR3 has 15 residues. Germline V gene data show CDR1 as SQVTM and CDR2 as ANQGSEA. CDR3 protein: CSVAEELGAQETQYF. CDR3 DNA sequence: TGCAGCGTTGCGGAAGAACTAGGCGCGCAAGAGACCCAGTACTTC.

The count of this clonotype is one. A read error is possible here, since a much larger clone lies one base away. The chain links TRBV5-1 to TRBJ2-3; D is undetermined. The germline gives CDR1 SGHRS, CDR2 YFSETQ. V was trimmed by 5 bases and J by 5 bases, leaving 15 bases between them. The CDR3 is 14 amino acids. In DNA, the CDR3 is TGCGCCAGCAGTTATGGTATTGTAGAAGATACGCAGTATTTT. This translates into CASSYGIVEDTQYF. Full variable domain (rest looked up from reference TRBV5-1 and TRBJ2-3): KAGVTQTPRYLIKTRGQQVTLSCSPISGHRSVSWYQQTPGQGLQFLFEYFSETQRNKGNFPGRFSGRQFSNSRSEMNVSTLELGDSALYLCASSYGIVEDTQYFGPGTRLTVL.

In this sample, this clonotype turned up many times. CDR3 protein: CSALGEPKNIQYF. Written as DNA, the CDR3 is TGCAGTGCCCTAGGGGAGCCGAAAAACATTCAGTACTTC. The V gene is TRBV20-1, the J gene TRBJ2-4; D tentatively fits TRBD1 or TRBD2 (5 bases each). This CDR3 region has 13 residues. Germline CDR1 DFQATT, CDR2 SNEGSKA (reference sequence). V was trimmed by 6 bases and J by 4 bases, leaving 13 bases between them.

This clonotype has only a few counts. V is TRBV6-2 or TRBV6-3 and J is TRBJ2-5; D gene ambiguous. Germline-derived CDR1 and CDR2 are MNHEY and SVGEGT. The CDR3 has 21 residues. Trimming stripped 0 bases from V and 0 bases from J, with 26 bases between. The CDR3 bases are TGTGCCAGCAGTTACTCCCGTGCGTTTTATCAGCCATACCAGTACCAAGAGACCCAGTACTTC. It specifies CASSYSRAFYQPYQYQETQYF.

This clonotype was picked up many times. A much larger clone differs from this one at a single base, so this may be a read error. The chain recombines TRBV10-3 with TRBJ2-7; 9 nucleotides align to TRBD1. CDR1 ENHRY and CDR2 SYGVKD come from the germline V gene. CDR3 length: 13 residues. The CDR3 coding sequence is TGTGCCATCTGTGAGACAGGGGGCTACGAGCAGTACTTC. It translates to CAICETGGYEQYF.

In its sample, this clonotype was seen many times. The chain recombines TRBV29-1 with TRBJ2-1; D is ambiguous. CDR1 and CDR2 (germline): SQVTM, ANQGSEA. Trimming took off 3 bases at V and 9 bases at J, with 12 bases between the two ends. The length of the CDR3 is 12 residues. CDR3 residues: CSVEVLIREQFF. CDR3 bases: TGCAGCGTTGAGGTACTAATACGTGAGCAGTTCTTC.

The V call is TRBV7-6, the J call TRBJ2-2, with 10 bases that match TRBD1. J lost 5 bases, V lost 2 bases, and 5 bases had no gene match. The CDR3 loop spans 16 amino acids. CDR1 SGHVS and CDR2 FNYEAQ come from the germline V gene. The CDR3 is CASSLKRDRGTGELFF. In nucleotides, the CDR3 is TGTGCCAGCAGCTTAAAGCGGGACAGGGGAACCGGGGAGCTGTTTTTT.

This clonotype has a handful of counts. The rearrangement links TRBV7-9 to TRBJ1-1, with a weak D call TRBD1 (5 bases). The V end was cut by 5 bases, the J end by 6 bases, with 19 bases between. The germline V gene encodes CDR1 SEHNR and CDR2 FQNEAQ (reference sequence). The CDR3 contains 15 residues. CDR3 in DNA: TGTGCCAGCAGCCATCCAGGGAGTAGATTCTCTGAAGCTTTCTTT. Its translation: CASSHPGSRFSEAFF.

This clonotype was detected many times. This chain uses TRBV28 with TRBJ1-2, with D perhaps TRBD1 (5 bases). The CDR3 length is 14 residues. Germline V gene lookup returns CDR1 MDHEN and CDR2 SYDVKM. V gave up 3 bases and J gave up 4 bases, with 12 bases separating them. The CDR3 is CASSFSLDSYGYTF. In nucleotides, the CDR3 is TGTGCCAGCAGTTTTTCCCTCGACAGCTATGGCTACACCTTC.

This clonotype was detected many times. The V gene is TRBV6-5, the J gene TRBJ2-1, with 10 bases that match TRBD1. The CDR3 is 16 residues long. Per the germline V gene, CDR1 is MNHEY and CDR2 is SVGAGI. V trimming: 2 bases; J trimming: 3 bases; junction bases outside the gene matches: 4. The CDR3 reads CASSYPGQGDYNEQFF. CDR3 DNA sequence: TGTGCCAGCAGTTACCCCGGACAGGGGGACTACAATGAGCAGTTCTTC.

V is TRBV3-1 and J is TRBJ2-4; D possibly matches TRBD1 or TRBD2 (5 bases each). Germline CDR1 LGHDT, CDR2 YNNKEL (reference sequence). CDR3 length equals 18 residues. The ends were cut back, 8 bases at V and 0 bases at J, with 23 bases in the middle. Written as DNA, the CDR3 is TGTGCCAGCTGTTTGTTCCGAGGGGTACCTCTAGCCAAAAACATTCAGTACTTC. Protein product: CASCLFRGVPLAKNIQYF.

This clonotype was seen only a few times. The V and J genes are TRBV10-3 and TRBJ2-7; D unresolved. This CDR3 spans 14 amino acids. Germline V gives CDR1 ENHRY, CDR2 SYGVKD. The V end lost 2 bases, the J end lost 0 bases, and 8 bases lay between the germline ends. CDR3 in DNA: TGTGCCATCAGTGAGCTGGAGTTCTCCTACGAGCAGTACTTC. Translated, it gives CAISELEFSYEQYF.

CDR3 nucleotides: TGTGCCAGCAGTTACTCAGCGTCTAGCACAGATACGCAGTATTTT. It is translated as CASSYSASSTDTQYF. V is TRBV6-5 and J is TRBJ2-3, with D unclear. Per the germline V gene, CDR1 is MNHEY and CDR2 is SVGAGI. The CDR3 totals 15 residues. The germline V and J ends were trimmed by 0 bases and 0 bases, with 7 bases remaining between them.

This clonotype has at least ten counts. The rearrangement joins TRBV7-6 to TRBJ2-5, with 8 positions matching TRBD1. With 3 bases clipped from V and 2 bases from J, the junction kept 5 bases outside the gene matches. Germline lookup yields CDR1 SGHVS and CDR2 FNYEAQ. The CDR3 consists of 15 residues. This CDR3 reads CASSFLDRVQETQYF. The CDR3 DNA follows: TGTGCCAGCAGCTTCCTGGACAGGGTTCAAGAGACCCAGTACTTC.

At least ten counts were recorded for this clonotype. This sequence joins TRBV6-5 and TRBJ2-5, with 14 bases that match TRBD2. The CDR3 extends over 19 amino acids. The V gene's germline CDR1 is MNHEY and CDR2 SVGAGI. V lost 0 bases to trimming and J lost 5 bases; unmatched junction nucleotides: 11. In DNA form, the CDR3 reads TGTGCCAGCAGTTACTCGATCGGGACTAGCGGGAGTAGTTGGGAGACCCAGTACTTC. Protein sequence: CASSYSIGTSGSSWETQYF.

This clonotype has at least ten counts. CDR3 DNA: TGTGCCAGCAGCCCGGGACTAGCGAGAACAGATACGCAGTATTTT. This codes for CASSPGLARTDTQYF. The chain employs TRBV7-2 and TRBJ2-3; 10 positions match TRBD2. The CDR3 is 15 amino acids. From germline, CDR1 is SGHTA and CDR2 FQGNSA. V shed 5 bases and J 3 bases; nucleotides not matched to a gene: 5. Based on the CDR3 plus reference TRBV7-2 and TRBJ2-3, the full variable domain is GAGVSQSPSNKVTEKGKDVELRCDPISGHTALYWYRQSLGQGLEFLIYFQGNSAPDKSGLPSDRFSAERTGGSVSTLTIQRTQQEDSAVYLCASSPGLARTDTQYFGPGTRLTVL.

At least ten counts were recorded for this clonotype. The chain has TRBV7-2 and TRBJ2-7; no clear D. With 1 base removed from V and 1 base from J, the gap between germline ends came to 14 bases. In germline, CDR1 is SGHTA, CDR2 FQGNSA. The CDR3 covers 16 residues. CDR3 sequence reads: CASSLGTDSISYEQYF. CDR3 coding DNA: TGTGCCAGCAGCTTAGGCACAGATTCCATTTCCTACGAGCAGTACTTC.

This clonotype occurred many times. This chain uses TRBV5-1 with TRBJ2-3; the D is unclear. Trimming pared 0 bases from V and 2 bases from J, leaving 7 bases between. This CDR3 comprises 14 residues. The germline CDR1 and CDR2 sequences are SGHRS and YFSETQ. CDR3 nucleotide sequence: TGCGCCAGCAGCTTGGCCTACAACACAGATACGCAGTATTTT. This translates into CASSLAYNTDTQYF.